This T cell receptor (beta chain) derives from a study of a mutant IDH1 vaccine in newly diagnosed glioma. As regards this clone: Its antigen remains unidentified.

Assay: immunoSEQ multiplex PCR; the TCRdb copy retains only in-frame clones and omits some. The data hold roughly 50,000 clones, with about 85% observed a single time. Specified time point: week 35, safety follow-up. Topical imiquimod was applied with each vaccine dose, which held 300 ug of mutant IDH1 20-mer peptide. The CDR3 is made up of 16 amino acids. CDR1 SGHNT and CDR2 YENEEA come from the germline V gene. Trimming took off 5 bases at V and 1 base at J, with 14 bases between the two ends. The sample was PBMCs, taken from a glioma patient whose treatment included an IDH1 peptide vaccine. The sequence came from a young woman with glioma. The chain joins TRBV11-3 to TRBJ2-2, with D perhaps TRBD2 (6 bases). The CDR3: CASSGGTAQNTGELFF. The CDR3 region has the DNA TGTGCCAGCAGCGGAGGGACTGCCCAGAACACCGGGGAGCTGTTTTTT.